The clone carrying this T cell receptor (beta chain) was seen a few times. The antigen is not known. Donors with ophthalmopathy: moderate-to-severe activity, CAS ≥3, NOSPECS ≥4, duration under 3 months. It was on clinical symptoms, serum thyroxine, TRAb, thyroid ultrasound and orbital computed tomography that diagnosis relied. Scientists amplified the TCR beta CDR3 regions from RNA transcripts. Investigators did first-round RT-PCR with HTBI primers, then second-round multiplex PCR. One entry per CDR3 protein, called by TCRdb with MiXCR from the multiplex PCR reads. The sample lists about 480,000 distinct CDR3 sequences, approximately 15% occurring once. The sample is drawn from a study of Graves' ophthalmopathy and Graves' hyperthyroidism. Study-wide results and caveats: With almost 90% sensitivity and 75% to 84% specificity, a 13-signature model separated ophthalmopathy from stable hyperthyroidism. Blood contained most expanded thyroid clonotypes exceeding 0.001 frequency.

This receptor was identified in a woman aged 25 to 39 with Graves' ophthalmopathy. Input material: blood.

The DNA for the CDR3 is TGTGCCACCAAAGGCCCTTTAACCTACGAGCAGTACTTC. Encoded protein: CATKGPLTYEQYF. The chain uses TRBV6-1 and TRBJ2-7; D is unresolved. Germline CDR1 is MNHNS and CDR2 is SASEGT. The CDR3 has 13 residues. Trimming took off 10 bases at V and 2 bases at J, with 15 bases between the two ends.